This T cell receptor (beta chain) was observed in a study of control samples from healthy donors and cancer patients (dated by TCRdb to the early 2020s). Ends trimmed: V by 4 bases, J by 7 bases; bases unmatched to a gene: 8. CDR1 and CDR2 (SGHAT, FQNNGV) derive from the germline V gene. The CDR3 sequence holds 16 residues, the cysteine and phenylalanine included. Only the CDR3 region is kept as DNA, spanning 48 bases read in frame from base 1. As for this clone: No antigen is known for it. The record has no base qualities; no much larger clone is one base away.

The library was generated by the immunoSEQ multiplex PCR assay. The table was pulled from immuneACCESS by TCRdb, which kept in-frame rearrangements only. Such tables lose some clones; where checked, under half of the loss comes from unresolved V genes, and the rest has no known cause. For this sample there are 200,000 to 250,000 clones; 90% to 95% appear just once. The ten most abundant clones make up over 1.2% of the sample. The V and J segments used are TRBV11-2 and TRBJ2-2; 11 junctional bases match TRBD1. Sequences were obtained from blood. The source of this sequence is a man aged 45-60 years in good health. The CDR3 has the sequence CASSSYWTGGDGELFF. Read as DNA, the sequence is TGTGCCAGCAGCTCCTACTGGACAGGGGGCGACGGGGAGCTGTTTTTT. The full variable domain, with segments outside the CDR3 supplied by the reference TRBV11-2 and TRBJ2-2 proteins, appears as EAGVAQSPRYKIIEKRQSVAFWCNPISGHATLYWYQQILGQGPKLLIQFQNNGVVDDSQLPKDRFSAERLKGVDSTLKIQPAKLEDSAVYLCASSSYWTGGDGELFFGEGSRLTVL.